These 15 T cell receptor beta chains were all obtained from the same sample, sequenced in a study of radiation and T cells in renal cell carcinoma. Time point in this sample: blood 4 weeks post-SBRT, at nephrectomy. This sample's treatment: 15 Gy SBRT to primary tumor, nephrectomy 4 weeks later. Clones were sequenced by immunoSEQ multiplex PCR, and TCRdb holds only the in-frame ones, with some missing. The sample lists just over 95,000 clones; 80% to 90% were seen once. Source: blood, taken from a patient whose treatment included radiotherapy and nephrectomy. These receptors all stem from a man in his 60s with renal cell carcinoma.

This chain links TRBV29-1 with TRBJ2-7, with 8 bases aligning to TRBD2. Germline CDR1 is SQVTM and CDR2 is ANQGSEA. The CDR3 runs 15 residues. Losses at the gene ends were 0 bases for V and 3 bases for J; bases not matched to a gene: 7. The CDR3 protein is CSVEEVVAGIYEQYF. CDR3 DNA sequence: TGCAGCGTTGAAGAAGTGGTAGCGGGAATCTACGAGCAGTACTTC.

The V gene is TRBV5-1, the J gene TRBJ2-1; 11 nucleotides agree with TRBD2. Losses at the gene ends were 4 bases for V and 7 bases for J; bases not matched to a gene: 7. The CDR3 is made up of 15 amino acids. The germline V gene encodes CDR1 SGHRS and CDR2 YFSETQ. The CDR3 DNA reads as TGCGCCAGCAGCATACTAGCGGGAGAGTTTAATGAGCAGTTCTTC. It codes for CASSILAGEFNEQFF. Looking up the rest from reference TRBV5-1 and TRBJ2-1 gives the full variable domain: KAGVTQTPRYLIKTRGQQVTLSCSPISGHRSVSWYQQTPGQGLQFLFEYFSETQRNKGNFPGRFSGRQFSNSRSEMNVSTLELGDSALYLCASSILAGEFNEQFFGPGTRLTVL.

This clone is a singleton in its sample. V is TRBV5-1 and J is TRBJ2-7; 7 bases align to TRBD1. Germline V lookup: CDR1 SGHRS, CDR2 YFSETQ. V shed 4 bases and J 4 bases; nucleotides not matched to a gene: 11. This CDR3 comprises 15 residues. CDR3: CASSVTGTETYEQYF. CDR3 nucleotides: TGCGCCAGCAGCGTGACCGGGACAGAGACATACGAGCAGTACTTC.

This clone was detected a few times. The chain employs TRBV4-1 and TRBJ1-1; D is uncertain. Between the trimmed V and J ends, which lost 1 base and 0 bases, there was a span of 3 bases. Germline CDR1 MGHRA, CDR2 YSYEKL. The CDR3 is 13 amino acids. The DNA for the CDR3 is TGCGCCAGCAGCCAAGTCCTGAACACTGAAGCTTTCTTT. Its translation: CASSQVLNTEAFF.

V gene TRBV30 combines with J gene TRBJ1-4; TRBD1 is a possible D gene (5 bases). V was cut by 4 bases and J by 6 bases, with 18 bases left in between. CDR3 length: 15 amino acids. The germline V gene encodes CDR1 GTSNPN and CDR2 SVGIG (reference sequence). CDR3 sequence reads: CAWTYPRQGYEKLFF. The CDR3, as DNA: TGTGCCTGGACCTACCCGCGGCAGGGCTATGAAAAACTGTTTTTT.

This clone came up a few times. V gene TRBV19 combines with J gene TRBJ1-1; tentatively, D is TRBD1 (5 bases). V was pared by 8 bases and J by 5 bases, with 18 bases between. Germline V CDR1 and CDR2: LNHDA, SQIVND (reference sequence). CDR3 size: 14 residues. CDR3 in amino acids: CASLLSGRGTEAFF. CDR3 in DNA: TGTGCCAGTTTGTTAAGTGGGAGGGGAACTGAAGCTTTCTTT.

The chain recombines TRBV7-9 with TRBJ2-2; D gene ambiguous. V was cut by 7 bases and J by 3 bases, with 24 bases left in between. This CDR3 is built from 18 residues. Germline values: CDR1 SEHNR, CDR2 FQNEAQ (reference sequence). The CDR3 protein is CASTATPDFVGDTGELFF. In DNA, the CDR3 is TGTGCCAGCACCGCTACCCCCGACTTCGTAGGTGACACCGGGGAGCTGTTTTTT.

This rearrangement joins TRBV2 to TRBJ2-1; 14 bases match TRBD2. There are 19 residues in the CDR3. V shed 4 bases and J 5 bases; nucleotides not matched to a gene: 13. CDR1 SNHLY and CDR2 FYNNEI come from the germline V gene. CDR3 DNA: TGTGCCAGCAGTGGACAGCCGGGACTAGCGGGAGAAGGGAACAATGAGCAGTTCTTC. This translates into CASSGQPGLAGEGNNEQFF.

V is TRBV6-5 and J is TRBJ2-1; TRBD2 agrees at 8 bases. Germline trimming cut 6 bases from V and 5 bases from J; bases unmatched to any gene: 9. The CDR3 totals 15 residues. Germline V gene sequence: CDR1 MNHEY, CDR2 SVGAGI. For the CDR3, the DNA is TGTGCCAGCAGACCGTCGAGCGGGAGTAACAATGAGCAGTTCTTC. It is translated as CASRPSSGSNNEQFF.

The chain links TRBV19 to TRBJ2-3, with 13 bases matching TRBD2. This CDR3 region has 19 residues. The V segment lost 4 bases and the J segment 1 base; nucleotides outside the gene matches: 11. The V gene's germline CDR1 is LNHDA and CDR2 SQIVND (reference sequence). CDR3 amino acids: CASSTRNSGLAGRTDTQYF. In DNA, the CDR3 is TGTGCCAGTAGTACGAGAAACTCGGGACTAGCGGGACGCACAGATACGCAGTATTTT.

The rearrangement links TRBV5-1 to TRBJ2-1; 9 bases map to TRBD2. V was clipped by 3 bases and J by 8 bases; unmatched bases: 6. The CDR3 loop spans 14 amino acids. The germline V gene has CDR1 SGHRS and CDR2 YFSETQ. CDR3 DNA sequence: TGCGCCAGCAGCTCGAGCGGGAGGACCGATGAGCAGTTCTTC. Amino acid sequence: CASSSSGRTDEQFF.

Here the CDR3 reads CASSRQESSYEQYF. For the CDR3, the DNA is TGTGCCAGCAGTCGACAGGAGAGCTCCTACGAGCAGTACTTC. The rearrangement links TRBV11-3 to TRBJ2-7; maybe TRBD1 (6 bases). This CDR3 spans 14 amino acids. Germline values: CDR1 SGHNT, CDR2 YENEEA. V lost 6 bases and J lost 0, with 12 bases in between. Full variable domain (outside the CDR3, taken from reference TRBV11-3 and TRBJ2-7): EAGVVQSPRYKIIEKKQPVAFWCNPISGHNTLYWYLQNLGQGPELLIRYENEEAVDDSQLPKDRFSAERLKGVDSTLKIQPAELGDSAVYLCASSRQESSYEQYFGPGTRLTVT.

The chain joins TRBV19 to TRBJ1-2; 11 bases line up with TRBD1. The germline gives CDR1 LNHDA, CDR2 SQIVND (reference sequence). V trimming: 6 bases; J trimming: 4 bases; junction bases outside the gene matches: 10. CDR3 size: 16 residues. This CDR3 is CASSLSFGTGGYGYTF. Here the CDR3 DNA reads TGTGCCAGTAGCCTTTCTTTTGGGACAGGGGGCTATGGCTACACCTTC.

This clone was detected a few times. CDR3 amino acids: CASSVRAGGDQPQHF. The CDR3 DNA follows: TGTGCCAGCAGCGTAAGAGCAGGGGGCGACCAGCCCCAGCATTTT. The chain combines TRBV9 with TRBJ1-5, with TRBD1 identical over 8 bases. V lost 1 base, J lost 7 bases, and 7 bases stayed unmatched. The CDR3 loop spans 15 amino acids. The germline V gene encodes CDR1 SGDLS and CDR2 YYNGEE.

The chain uses TRBV4-2 and TRBJ2-3, with D perhaps TRBD1 or TRBD2 (5 bases each). V lost 0 bases and J lost 2, with 12 bases in between. The CDR3 runs to 16 residues. CDR1 LGHNA and CDR2 YNFKEQ come from the germline V gene. CDR3 sequence: CASSQEGTGITDTQYF. CDR3 nucleotides: TGTGCCAGCAGCCAAGAAGGGACGGGTATCACAGATACGCAGTATTTT.